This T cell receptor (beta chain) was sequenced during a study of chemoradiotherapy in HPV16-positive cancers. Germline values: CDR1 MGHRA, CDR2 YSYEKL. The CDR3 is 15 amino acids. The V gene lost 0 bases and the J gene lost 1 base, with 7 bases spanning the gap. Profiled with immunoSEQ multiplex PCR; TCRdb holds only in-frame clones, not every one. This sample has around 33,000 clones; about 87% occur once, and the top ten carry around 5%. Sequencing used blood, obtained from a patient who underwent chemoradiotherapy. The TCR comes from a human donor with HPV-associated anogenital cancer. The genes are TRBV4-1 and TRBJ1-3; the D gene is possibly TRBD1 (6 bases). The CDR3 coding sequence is TGCGCCAGCAGCCAAGACAGGGGATCTGGAAACACCATATATTTT. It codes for CASSQDRGSGNTIYF.